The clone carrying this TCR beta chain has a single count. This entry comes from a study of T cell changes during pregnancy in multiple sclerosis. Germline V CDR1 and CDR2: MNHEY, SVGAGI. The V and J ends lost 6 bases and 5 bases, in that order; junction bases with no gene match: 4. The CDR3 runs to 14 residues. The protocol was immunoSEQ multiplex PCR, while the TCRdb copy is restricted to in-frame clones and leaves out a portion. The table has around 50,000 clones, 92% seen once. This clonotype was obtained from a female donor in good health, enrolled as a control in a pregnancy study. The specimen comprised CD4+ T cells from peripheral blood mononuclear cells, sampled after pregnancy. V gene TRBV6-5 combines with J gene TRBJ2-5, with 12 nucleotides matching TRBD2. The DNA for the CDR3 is TGTGCCAGCAGGGCTAGCGGGGGGGTGGAGACCCAGTACTTC. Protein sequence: CASRASGGVETQYF.